The 19 T cell receptor beta chains below come from one sample, sequenced in a study of cytomegalovirus exposure and HLA in healthy donors. The PCR made use of 60 Vbeta and 13 Jbeta primers. Repertoires were generated with immunoSEQ multiplex PCR, while TCRdb's copy carries only in-frame clones and drops some. The data contain around 120,000 clones, around 77% of them singletons. The sample was PBMCs. These receptors all stem from a man aged 45-60 years in good health and CMV-seropositive.

This chain connects TRBV5-1 to TRBJ2-1, with D possibly matching TRBD1 (6 bases). Trimming removed 4 bases at V and 4 bases at J, with 15 bases between. Germline CDR1 and CDR2: SGHRS and YFSETQ. CDR3 length: 15 residues. CDR3 sequence reads: CASSPGQGMYNEQFF. For the CDR3, the DNA is TGCGCCAGCAGCCCTGGTCAGGGGATGTACAATGAGCAGTTCTTC.

The CDR3 DNA sequence: TGTGCCAGCATTTTCGGAGCGTCTGGAAACACCATATATTTT. Residues: CASIFGASGNTIYF. The chain joins TRBV6-1 to TRBJ1-3; D not resolved. Trimming took off 7 bases at V and 1 base at J, with 11 bases between the two ends. Germline assignment: CDR1 MNHNS and CDR2 SASEGT. The CDR3 contains 14 residues.

Details on this clone: This same CDR3 is encoded by further DNA sequences in the sample. This chain links TRBV15 with TRBJ1-1, with TRBD1 matching over 8 bases. Germline V gives CDR1 LNHNV, CDR2 YYDKDF (reference sequence). This CDR3 has 14 amino acids. V was clipped by 3 bases and J by 0 bases; unmatched bases: 0. The CDR3 DNA is TGTGCCACCAGCAGGGACAGGGTGAACACTGAAGCTTTCTTT. Protein sequence: CATSRDRVNTEAFF.

This chain links TRBV5-6 with TRBJ1-2, with D possibly being TRBD1 (5 bases). The ends were cut back, 6 bases at V and 8 bases at J, with 23 bases in the middle. Germline V CDR1 and CDR2: SGHDT, YYEEEE. This CDR3 spans 15 amino acids. As DNA, the CDR3 is TGTGCCAGCACCTCTTGGGGGGTCGGAACCAGAGGCTACACCTTC. It encodes CASTSWGVGTRGYTF.

The rearrangement links TRBV7-2 to TRBJ2-7; the match to TRBD2 covers 10 bases. This CDR3 has 14 residues. V lost 6 bases to trimming and J lost 5 bases; unmatched junction nucleotides: 7. Germline values: CDR1 SGHTA, CDR2 FQGNSA. The CDR3 loop reads CASRQAGGPHEQYF. CDR3 DNA sequence: TGTGCCAGCAGACAAGCGGGAGGGCCCCACGAGCAGTACTTC.

The chain carries TRBV5-6 and TRBJ1-2, with 7 bases matching TRBD1. The CDR3 is 13 amino acids. CDR1 is SGHDT and CDR2 is YYEEEE in the germline V gene. V gave up 3 bases and J gave up 9 bases; unmatched junction bases: 8. Here the CDR3 reads CASSYGTENRYTF. CDR3 coding DNA: TGTGCCAGCAGCTACGGGACAGAAAATCGCTACACCTTC.

This clone was seen a single time. The chain recombines TRBV7-6 with TRBJ2-7; TRBD1 matches at 11 bases. The germline CDR1 and CDR2 sequences are SGHVS and FNYEAQ. The CDR3 is made up of 17 amino acids. J gave up 5 bases and V 5 bases, and 14 bases lay outside the gene matches. The chain's CDR3 is CASSAKVGDRGYHEQYF. The CDR3 DNA is TGTGCCAGCAGCGCCAAAGTGGGGGACAGGGGGTACCACGAGCAGTACTTC.

By share, this clone counts as medium-sized. This CDR3 is also generated by other DNA sequences in the sample. V and J are TRBV10-2 and TRBJ2-3; D perhaps matches TRBD2 (5 bases). This CDR3 has 12 amino acids. Looked up from germline, CDR1 is WSHSY and CDR2 is SAAADI. Trimming took off 2 bases at V and 5 bases at J, with 5 bases between the two ends. CDR3 bases: TGCGCCAGCAGTGAGGCGGGAGATACGCAGTATTTT. Amino acid sequence: CASSEAGDTQYF.

V and J are TRBV6-1 and TRBJ1-6, with D unresolved. Germline CDR1 and CDR2: MNHNS and SASEGT. Trimming pared 4 bases from V and 8 bases from J, leaving 12 bases between. This CDR3 region has 14 residues. The DNA of the CDR3 is TGTGCCAGCAGTGGCCGGGATACCTATTCACCCCTCCACTTT. It codes for CASSGRDTYSPLHF.

A single count supports this clone. The gene calls are TRBV30 and TRBJ2-7; perhaps TRBD1 as D (6 bases). The CDR3 covers 12 residues. V shed 3 bases and J shed 4 bases, with 10 bases lying between them. Germline lookup yields CDR1 GTSNPN and CDR2 SVGIG (reference sequence). The CDR3 DNA is TGTGCCTGGAGACAGGGTGCGTACGAGCAGTACTTC. Protein sequence: CAWRQGAYEQYF.

CDR3 nucleotides: TGTGCCAGCAGTGATCCTGGGACTCCCCGCTACGAGCAGTACTTC. It translates to CASSDPGTPRYEQYF. The J gene is TRBJ2-7, the V gene TRBV6-1; the D gene is possibly TRBD2 (6 bases). Trimming removed 3 bases from V and 3 bases from J, with 15 bases in between. The germline CDR1 and CDR2 sequences are MNHNS and SASEGT. CDR3 length: 15 residues.

The rearrangement joins TRBV10-3 to TRBJ1-3; D is undetermined. CDR3 size: 12 residues. Trimming pared 7 bases from V and 2 bases from J, leaving 6 bases between. Germline V CDR1 and CDR2: ENHRY, SYGVKD. The CDR3 protein is CAITDAGNTIYF. The CDR3 DNA reads TGTGCCATCACAGATGCTGGAAACACCATATATTTT.

In its sample, this clone was seen a few times. J is TRBJ1-1 and V is TRBV28, with D possibly matching TRBD1 (6 bases). The germline gives CDR1 MDHEN, CDR2 SYDVKM. The V end was cut by 5 bases, the J end by 1 base, with 14 bases between. This CDR3 is built from 15 residues. The CDR3 region has the DNA TGTGCCAGCAGTGCCCCTTCGACAGGGAACACTGAAGCTTTCTTT. This sequence encodes CASSAPSTGNTEAFF. The whole variable domain, remainder taken from reference TRBV28 and TRBJ1-1, is DVKVTQSSRYLVKRTGEKVFLECVQDMDHENMFWYRQDPGLGLRLIYFSYDVKMKEKGDIPEGYSVSREKKERFSLILESASTNQTSMYLCASSAPSTGNTEAFFGQGTRLTVV.

The genes are TRBV6-6 and TRBJ1-2; TRBD1 is a possible D gene (6 bases). The CDR3 has 14 amino acids. The V end lost 2 bases, the J end lost 0 bases, and 7 bases lay between the germline ends. Germline CDR1 MNHNY, CDR2 SVGAGI (reference sequence). The CDR3 loop is CASSYTGSNYGYTF. The CDR3 DNA reads TGTGCCAGCAGTTACACAGGGTCTAACTATGGCTACACCTTC.

This clone was found once. The V and J genes are TRBV10-3 and TRBJ2-1, with a weak D call TRBD1 (5 bases). V was cut by 6 bases and J by 4 bases, with 13 bases left in between. This CDR3 has 14 residues. Germline V gene data show CDR1 as ENHRY and CDR2 as SYGVKD. The CDR3 region has the DNA TGTGCCATCAGCGCCCTTACAGGTTACAATGAGCAGTTCTTC. Amino acids: CAISALTGYNEQFF.

This chain connects TRBV7-9 to TRBJ1-3, with D possibly matching TRBD1 (5 bases). The V end lost 5 bases, the J end lost 0 bases, and 17 bases lay between the germline ends. Germline CDR1 is SEHNR and CDR2 is FQNEAQ (reference sequence). The CDR3 spans 17 residues. CDR3 sequence: CASSPLGTGDSGNTIYF. The CDR3 DNA is TGTGCCAGCAGCCCTCTCGGGACGGGAGACTCTGGAAACACCATATATTTT.

In DNA form, the CDR3 reads TGTGCCAGCAGTTCTTCCCGAGGGACTAGCGGGATTAGCCAAGAGACCCAGTACTTC. This codes for CASSSSRGTSGISQETQYF. The rearrangement links TRBV13 to TRBJ2-5; TRBD2 matches 13 bases. V trimming: 6 bases; J trimming: 1 base; junction bases outside the gene matches: 14. In germline, CDR1 is PRHDT, CDR2 FYEKMQ (reference sequence). This CDR3 spans 19 amino acids.

The chain is built from TRBV27 and TRBJ1-5; D is undetermined. The V end lost 6 bases, the J end lost 7 bases, and 13 bases lay between the germline ends. Germline V gene sequence: CDR1 MNHEY, CDR2 SMNVEV (reference sequence). The CDR3 runs to 13 residues. CDR3 residues: CASRIAFSQPQHF. In nucleotides, the CDR3 is TGTGCCAGCAGGATAGCCTTTAGCCAGCCCCAGCATTTT.

The chain has TRBV28 and TRBJ1-4, with D perhaps TRBD1 (5 bases). The CDR3 contains 17 residues. The germline gives CDR1 MDHEN, CDR2 SYDVKM. Deletions cut 3 bases from V and 8 bases from J, with 22 bases between. The CDR3 DNA sequence: TGTGCCAGCAGTTTTGGATCGGGGGGTCAGAGGCGGGAAAAACTGTTTTTT. Amino acids: CASSFGSGGQRREKLFF.